The 28 T cell receptor beta chains below were found in one sample sequenced in a study of shared clonotypes between healthy human individuals. Libraries were prepared by immunoSEQ multiplex PCR; TCRdb keeps only in-frame clonotypes and omits some of them. The data contain about 2.4 million clones, over 85% of them seen just once; the ten biggest clones take up 0.36%. Sequenced: naive CD4+ T cells from PBMCs. Subset defined: CD45RA+ positively selected. These receptors originate from a man younger than 35 in good health. Some clones in this sample may be carry-over from other donors' samples.

On this clone: Other nucleotide sequences in the sample specify the same CDR3. The chain couples TRBV5-1 to TRBJ2-7, with TRBD1 as a possible D gene (6 bases). V lost 0 bases and J lost 2, with 9 bases in between. CDR1 SGHRS and CDR2 YFSETQ come from the germline V gene. The CDR3 is 14 residues long. Written as DNA, the CDR3 is TGCGCCAGCAGCTTGGAGACAGGAGCCTACGAGCAGTACTTC. Protein product: CASSLETGAYEQYF.

The chain employs TRBV11-1 and TRBJ2-3; TRBD2 matches 9 bases. After removal of 3 bases from V and 5 bases from J, the junction contained 9 bases not matched to a gene. Germline V gene sequence: CDR1 SGHAT, CDR2 FQDESV (reference sequence). The CDR3 contains 16 residues. The CDR3 here is CASSLRLAAQVDTQYF. CDR3 nucleotides: TGTGCCAGCAGCTTGAGACTAGCGGCGCAGGTAGATACGCAGTATTTT.

This chain connects TRBV30 to TRBJ1-6; D unclear. Germline V gene sequence: CDR1 GTSNPN, CDR2 SVGIG (reference sequence). V lost 4 bases to trimming and J lost 7 bases, with 8 bases between them. The CDR3 has 12 amino acids. The CDR3 is CAWTPENSPLHF. The CDR3 DNA sequence: TGTGCCTGGACCCCGGAGAATTCACCCCTCCACTTT.

The V gene is TRBV19, the J gene TRBJ2-1; 8 bases fit TRBD2. The V gene's germline CDR1 is LNHDA and CDR2 SQIVND (reference sequence). The CDR3 has 21 amino acids. J was trimmed by 0 bases and V by 4 bases; bases with no gene match: 20. The CDR3 here is CASSTNRLGREGRGSYNEQFF. The CDR3 DNA reads TGTGCCAGTAGTACTAACCGACTAGGACGGGAGGGTAGGGGCTCCTACAATGAGCAGTTCTTC. The whole variable domain, filled in from reference TRBV19 and TRBJ2-1, reads DGGITQSPKYLFRKEGQNVTLSCEQNLNHDAMYWYRQDPGQGLRLIYYSQIVNDFQKGDIAEGYSVSREKKESFPLTVTSAQKNPTAFYLCASSTNRLGREGRGSYNEQFFGPGTRLTVL.

This chain joins TRBV9 and TRBJ1-4; the D is unclear. The V gene lost 4 bases and the J gene lost 7 bases, with 17 bases spanning the gap. Germline V lookup: CDR1 SGDLS, CDR2 YYNGEE. The CDR3 length is 15 residues. CDR3 bases: TGTGCCAGCAGCCCCACTTGGAAGACTGGTGAAAAACTGTTTTTT. Translated: CASSPTWKTGEKLFF.

A note on this clone: The same CDR3 also results from other DNA sequences found in this sample. The chain couples TRBV5-4 to TRBJ2-7, with D tentatively TRBD1 (6 bases). The CDR3 length is 12 residues. The germline V and J ends were trimmed by 4 bases and 2 bases, with 7 bases remaining between them. Germline V gene data show CDR1 as SGHNT and CDR2 as YYREEE (reference sequence). DNA of the CDR3: TGTGCCAGCAGCCGGGACACCTACGAGCAGTACTTC. This translates into CASSRDTYEQYF. The variable domain in full, completed from reference TRBV5-4 and TRBJ2-7, reads ETGVTQSPTHLIKTRGQQVTLRCSSQSGHNTVSWYQQALGQGPQFIFQYYREEENGRGNFPPRFSGLQFPNYSSELNVNALELDDSALYLCASSRDTYEQYFGPGTRLTVT.

The chain combines TRBV19 with TRBJ2-1; D is undetermined. The V end lost 7 bases, the J end lost 13 bases, and 17 bases lay between the germline ends. This CDR3 region has 12 residues. The germline CDR1 and CDR2 sequences are LNHDA and SQIVND (reference sequence). The CDR3 is CASTSSPGLQFF. The CDR3 DNA follows: TGTGCCAGTACCTCATCCCCAGGCCTCCAGTTCTTC.

In nucleotides, the CDR3 is TGTGCCAGCAGTTTTCAAGGACAGGGGTACGAGCAGTACTTC. Translation: CASSFQGQGYEQYF. The chain employs TRBV2 and TRBJ2-7; TRBD1 matches at 9 bases. V lost 5 bases and J lost 4; bases outside the gene matches: 6. The germline gives CDR1 SNHLY, CDR2 FYNNEI. This CDR3 region has 14 residues.

Of note for this clone: The same CDR3 arises from other DNA sequences in this sample as well. This chain joins TRBV5-1 and TRBJ2-2; 7 bases line up with TRBD2. The CDR3 sequence is 15 residues long. CDR1 is SGHRS and CDR2 is YFSETQ in the germline V gene. Trimming took 2 bases from V and 0 from J; bases not matched to a gene: 1. This chain's CDR3 is CASSFSGSNTGELFF. CDR3 coding DNA: TGCGCCAGCAGCTTTAGCGGGTCGAACACCGGGGAGCTGTTTTTT. The full variable domain, rest sourced from reference TRBV5-1 and TRBJ2-2, is KAGVTQTPRYLIKTRGQQVTLSCSPISGHRSVSWYQQTPGQGLQFLFEYFSETQRNKGNFPGRFSGRQFSNSRSEMNVSTLELGDSALYLCASSFSGSNTGELFFGEGSRLTVL.

The CDR3 DNA reads TGTGCCAGCTATAAGACCGGGACAGCTTCTCACTACACCTTC. Translating it yields CASYKTGTASHYTF. This sequence joins TRBV5-8 and TRBJ1-2; the match to TRBD1 covers 7 bases. CDR1 is SGHTS and CDR2 is YDEGEE in the germline V gene. This CDR3 comprises 14 residues. The ends lost 7 bases at V and 10 bases at J; junction bases unmatched: 16.

The chain carries TRBV14 and TRBJ1-1; D not resolved. V lost 3 bases to trimming and J lost 6 bases, with 8 bases between them. CDR3 length: 12 amino acids. Germline CDR1 and CDR2: SGHDN and FVKESK. The CDR3 loop reads CASSQGSAEAFF. Here the CDR3 DNA reads TGTGCCAGCAGCCAGGGGAGCGCTGAAGCTTTCTTT.

The V and J genes are TRBV5-1 and TRBJ1-2; TRBD1 might be the D (5 bases). This CDR3 spans 13 amino acids. Germline loops: CDR1 SGHRS, CDR2 YFSETQ. Trimming took off 4 bases at V and 4 bases at J, with 11 bases between the two ends. CDR3 protein: CASSPRDRYGYTF. The CDR3 region has the DNA TGCGCCAGCAGCCCCAGGGATCGCTATGGCTACACCTTC.

This chain links TRBV5-1 with TRBJ2-7; 7 bases are a match to TRBD1. This CDR3 spans 15 amino acids. Germline CDR1 reads SGHRS; CDR2 reads YFSETQ. The V gene end was trimmed by 4 bases and the J gene end by 3 bases; junction bases not matched to a gene: 10. DNA for the CDR3: TGCGCCAGCAGCCCGGCTGGGACAGCCTACTACGAGCAGTACTTC. It specifies CASSPAGTAYYEQYF.

The chain recombines TRBV6-5 with TRBJ1-5; no firm D call. Germline V gene lookup returns CDR1 MNHEY and CDR2 SVGAGI. The CDR3 covers 13 residues. The V end was cut by 0 bases, the J end by 12 bases, with 12 bases between. The CDR3 nucleotides are TGTGCCAGCAGTTACTCGAAGGGTACAAACCAGCATTTT. Protein product: CASSYSKGTNQHF.

The chain joins TRBV7-2 to TRBJ2-3, with D perhaps TRBD1 (6 bases). CDR1 is SGHTA, CDR2 FQGNSA, per germline. Trimming cost V 2 bases and J 2 bases, with 11 bases left between them. The length of the CDR3 is 15 residues. This chain's CDR3 is CASSLSRTDTDTQYF. Here the CDR3 DNA reads TGTGCCAGCAGCTTATCCCGGACAGACACAGATACGCAGTATTTT.

The chain carries TRBV10-3 and TRBJ1-1; weak D call: TRBD1 (6 bases). This CDR3 has 15 residues. The germline gives CDR1 ENHRY, CDR2 SYGVKD. The V gene lost 9 bases and the J gene lost 2 bases, with 19 bases spanning the gap. CDR3 region: CAIQTTDRPNTEAFF. DNA of the CDR3: TGTGCCATACAAACGACCGACAGGCCCAACACTGAAGCTTTCTTT.

The V call is TRBV7-2, the J call TRBJ2-1; 10 nucleotides match TRBD2. This CDR3 region has 15 residues. Germline-derived CDR1 and CDR2 are SGHTA and FQGNSA. V shed 4 bases and J 7 bases; nucleotides not matched to a gene: 7. CDR3 in amino acids: CASSSPGAGGNEQFF. DNA of the CDR3: TGTGCCAGCAGCTCGCCCGGAGCGGGGGGGAATGAGCAGTTCTTC.

This chain joins TRBV19 and TRBJ2-2, with 9 bases matching TRBD1. V lost 9 bases to trimming and J lost 6 bases; unmatched junction nucleotides: 11. Germline assignment: CDR1 LNHDA and CDR2 SQIVND (reference sequence). The CDR3 sequence is 15 residues long. The CDR3 loop is CASAQGTGFSGELFF. The DNA of the CDR3 is TGTGCCAGCGCCCAAGGGACAGGGTTCTCCGGGGAGCTGTTTTTT.

V is TRBV27 and J is TRBJ2-4; D uncertain. Germline lookup yields CDR1 MNHEY and CDR2 SMNVEV (reference sequence). The V gene lost 3 bases and the J gene lost 1 base, with 10 bases spanning the gap. The CDR3 totals 15 residues. The chain's CDR3 is CASSFEGLAKNIQYF. As DNA, the CDR3 is TGTGCCAGCAGTTTTGAAGGGTTGGCCAAAAACATTCAGTACTTC.

About this clone itself: Other DNA variants within this sample encode the same CDR3. CDR3 in DNA: TGCGCCAGCAGCTCTACCTACAATGAGCAGTTCTTC. Amino acids: CASSSTYNEQFF. The chain carries TRBV5-1 and TRBJ2-1; D uncertain. V lost 3 bases to trimming and J lost 2 bases, with 3 bases between them. Germline values: CDR1 SGHRS, CDR2 YFSETQ. This CDR3 is built from 12 residues.

The J gene is TRBJ2-1, the V gene TRBV7-9; D possibly matches TRBD1 or TRBD2 (5 bases each). Germline V CDR1 and CDR2: SEHNR, FQNEAQ (reference sequence). V was clipped by 11 bases and J by 4 bases, with 30 bases between them. The CDR3 has 18 amino acids. As DNA, the CDR3 is TGTGCCTCCCATAGAGGGGCATCCCCCCTTACAGATTACAATGAGCAGTTCTTC. Amino acid sequence: CASHRGASPLTDYNEQFF.

V gene TRBV5-1 combines with J gene TRBJ2-7; D gene uncertain. V lost 2 bases and J lost 2, with 8 bases in between. The CDR3 extends over 13 amino acids. In germline, CDR1 is SGHRS, CDR2 YFSETQ. The CDR3 loop is CASSFNTAYEQYF. DNA for the CDR3: TGCGCCAGCAGCTTCAACACAGCCTACGAGCAGTACTTC.

This clone was picked up one time. J is TRBJ1-2 and V is TRBV9, with D perhaps matching TRBD1 (6 bases). The CDR3 is made up of 16 amino acids. V lost 0 bases and J 6 bases, leaving 18 bases between the germline ends. The V gene's germline CDR1 is SGDLS and CDR2 YYNGEE. The DNA for the CDR3 is TGTGCCAGCAGCGTAGCTCCAGGGGACCTAACCGATGGCTACACCTTC. The encoded protein is CASSVAPGDLTDGYTF.

Remarks on this clone: The sample contains more than one DNA sequence encoding this CDR3. The chain employs TRBV6-1 and TRBJ2-7; no clear D gene. This CDR3 is 14 amino acids long. CDR1 is MNHNS and CDR2 is SASEGT in the germline V gene. With 4 bases removed from V and 0 bases from J, the gap between germline ends came to 10 bases. CDR3 bases: TGTGCCAGCAGTGTACAGCCAAGCTCCTACGAGCAGTACTTC. Translation gives CASSVQPSSYEQYF.

This clone has only one observation. V and J are TRBV27 and TRBJ1-1; 7 nucleotides align to TRBD1. The CDR3 is 14 amino acids. The germline CDR1 and CDR2 sequences are MNHEY and SMNVEV (reference sequence). The ends lost 2 bases at V and 4 bases at J; junction bases unmatched: 4. CDR3 region: CASSLVDRVTEAFF. CDR3 coding DNA: TGTGCCAGCAGTTTAGTAGACAGGGTCACTGAAGCTTTCTTT.

V usage is TRBV7-9 and J usage is TRBJ2-5; 13 bases line up with TRBD2. V was pared by 4 bases and J by 2 bases, with 10 bases of the junction left unmatched. The CDR3 has 18 amino acids. Germline CDR1 SEHNR, CDR2 FQNEAQ (reference sequence). In DNA, the CDR3 is TGTGCCAGCAGCTCCGGGACTAGCGGGACCTGGGAACAAGAGACCCAGTACTTC. Its translation is CASSSGTSGTWEQETQYF.

The gene calls are TRBV6-1 and TRBJ1-4, with TRBD1 matching over 9 bases. The CDR3 is 15 residues long. Germline CDR1 and CDR2: MNHNS and SASEGT. The trim removed 7 bases at V and 2 bases at J, leaving 5 bases unmatched. The CDR3 DNA reads as TGTGCCAGCAATGCCGGGACAGGGACTAATGAAAAACTGTTTTTT. Its protein product is CASNAGTGTNEKLFF.

Comment on this clone: Other DNA sequences in this sample translate to the same CDR3. The chain is built from TRBV10-3 and TRBJ2-1; D could derive from TRBD1 or TRBD2 (5 bases each). V was clipped by 1 base and J by 0 bases, with 10 bases between them. Germline assignment: CDR1 ENHRY and CDR2 SYGVKD. The CDR3 loop spans 16 amino acids. The CDR3 DNA sequence: TGTGCCATCAGTGAGTTGAGGGGCAGCTCCTACAATGAGCAGTTCTTC. Amino acid sequence: CAISELRGSSYNEQFF.